The 21 T cell receptor beta chains below were found in one sample sequenced in a study of blood T cell repertoires in COVID-19. This table comes from immunoSEQ multiplex PCR, and its TCRdb copy is limited to in-frame clones, with some not included. The table has roughly 40,000 clones, about 85% seen once. The sample consisted of peripheral blood. These receptors came from a man in his fifties or sixties in a cohort sampled during active COVID-19.

This chain connects TRBV24-1 to TRBJ2-1, with 10 bases identical to TRBD2. Germline V gene data show CDR1 as KGHDR and CDR2 as SFDVKD. J was trimmed by 7 bases and V by 0 bases; bases with no gene match: 8. The CDR3 covers 17 residues. CDR3 coding DNA: TGTGCCACCAGTGATTTGGCTAGCGGGAGTAGTAAAAATGAGCAGTTCTTC. It encodes CATSDLASGSSKNEQFF.

The chain employs TRBV5-4 and TRBJ1-4; 7 nucleotides align to TRBD1. From germline, CDR1 is SGHNT and CDR2 YYREEE (reference sequence). Germline trimming cut 2 bases from V and 13 bases from J; bases unmatched to any gene: 5. The CDR3 has 12 amino acids. The CDR3 DNA sequence: TGTGCCAGCAGCTTTGAGGGGGCCACACTGTTTTTT. Its protein is CASSFEGATLFF.

This chain uses TRBV5-5 with TRBJ2-7; D possibly corresponds to TRBD2 (7 bases). This CDR3 region has 16 residues. Germline V gene lookup returns CDR1 SGHKS and CDR2 YYEKEE (reference sequence). V gave up 0 bases and J gave up 3 bases, with 16 bases separating them. The CDR3 region has the DNA TGTGCCAGCAGCTTGGATAGTGGGGGGGCCAACTACGAGCAGTACTTC. It encodes CASSLDSGGANYEQYF.

The chain is built from TRBV7-9 and TRBJ2-7; 8 bases match TRBD1. There are 18 residues in the CDR3. Germline loops: CDR1 SEHNR, CDR2 FQNEAQ (reference sequence). With V trimmed by 3 bases and J by 1 base, 14 bases remained unmatched. In DNA form, the CDR3 reads TGTGCCAGCAGCTTCCGGGACAGGAGGGTAGTAGGATCCTACGAGCAGTACTTC. Protein: CASSFRDRRVVGSYEQYF.

The chain is built from TRBV5-5 and TRBJ2-2; a possible D gene is TRBD1 (6 bases). The CDR3 has 16 residues. The germline V gene has CDR1 SGHKS and CDR2 YYEKEE (reference sequence). The ends were cut back, 0 bases at V and 4 bases at J, with 13 bases in the middle. The CDR3 loop reads CASSLGTGLSTGELFF. The CDR3 bases are TGTGCCAGCAGCTTGGGAACAGGGTTGAGCACCGGGGAGCTGTTTTTT.

The gene calls are TRBV4-3 and TRBJ2-3; 7 bases align to TRBD2. Germline CDR1 reads LGHNA; CDR2 reads YSLEER. V lost 0 bases to trimming and J lost 4 bases; unmatched junction nucleotides: 1. This CDR3 is 14 amino acids long. CDR3 coding DNA: TGCGCCAGCAGCCAAGATCGGGGGGCAGATACGCAGTATTTT. Protein product: CASSQDRGADTQYF.

V gene TRBV3-1 (or the pseudogene TRBV3-2) combines with J gene TRBJ2-3; D may be TRBD2 (6 bases). CDR1 is LGHDT, CDR2 YNNKEL, per germline (reference sequence). CDR3 size: 12 residues. Trimming pared 4 bases from V and 7 bases from J, leaving 9 bases between. CDR3 in DNA: TGTGCCAGCAGCCGGGACTTAAATACGCAGTATTTT. Translated: CASSRDLNTQYF.

The chain uses TRBV19 and TRBJ2-1; D is ambiguous. The CDR3 runs 12 residues. Looked up from germline, CDR1 is LNHDA and CDR2 is SQIVND (reference sequence). Trimming left V 5 bases short and J 3 bases short, with 5 bases between. In DNA, the CDR3 is TGTGCCAGTAGTCCCAGCTACAATGAGCAGTTCTTC. It is translated as CASSPSYNEQFF. Filled out from reference TRBV19 and TRBJ2-1, the complete variable domain reads DGGITQSPKYLFRKEGQNVTLSCEQNLNHDAMYWYRQDPGQGLRLIYYSQIVNDFQKGDIAEGYSVSREKKESFPLTVTSAQKNPTAFYLCASSPSYNEQFFGPGTRLTVL.

The gene calls are TRBV11-3 and TRBJ1-1; possible D gene TRBD1, 5 bases. CDR3 size: 14 residues. The germline CDR1 and CDR2 sequences are SGHNT and YENEEA. Deletions cut 2 bases from V and 3 bases from J, with 10 bases between. CDR3 amino acids: CASSLRQGDTEAFF. In DNA form, the CDR3 reads TGTGCCAGCAGCTTACGGCAGGGTGACACTGAAGCTTTCTTT.

The chain couples TRBV30 to TRBJ2-7, with TRBD1 matching 8 bases. CDR1 is GTSNPN and CDR2 is SVGIG in the germline V gene (reference sequence). V shed 0 bases and J 3 bases; nucleotides not matched to a gene: 10. CDR3 length: 16 residues. CDR3 DNA: TGTGCCTGGAGTGTGGCGGGGACAGGACTCGTCTACGAGCAGTACGTC. Residues: CAWSVAGTGLVYEQYV.

This clone was detected once. J is TRBJ2-4 and V is TRBV10-3; 8 bases are a match to TRBD1. This CDR3 comprises 14 residues. Germline V lookup: CDR1 ENHRY, CDR2 SYGVKD. V was clipped by 10 bases and J by 3 bases; unmatched bases: 8. CDR3 bases: TGTGCCACTACGACAGGGGAAGGCAAAAACATTCAGTACTTC. It specifies CATTTGEGKNIQYF.

The chain recombines TRBV27 with TRBJ2-1, with 10 nucleotides matching TRBD2. V trimming: 6 bases; J trimming: 5 bases; junction bases outside the gene matches: 13. CDR1 is MNHEY and CDR2 is SMNVEV in the germline V gene (reference sequence). This CDR3 region has 17 residues. The CDR3 loop reads CASRPTLGTSADNEQFF. The CDR3, as DNA: TGTGCCAGCAGACCCACACTAGGGACTAGCGCCGACAATGAGCAGTTCTTC.

The chain carries TRBV6-2 or TRBV6-3 and TRBJ2-7, with unresolved D. CDR1 and CDR2 (germline): MNHEY, SVGEGT. The CDR3 consists of 12 residues. Trimming left V 6 bases short and J 0 bases short, with 6 bases between. CDR3 sequence (DNA): TGTGCCAGCAGCCTTAGCTCCTACGAGCAGTACTTC. Translating gives CASSLSSYEQYF.

V usage is TRBV6-1 and J usage is TRBJ2-1; 12 nucleotides match TRBD2. The trim removed 3 bases at V and 6 bases at J, leaving 3 bases unmatched. CDR1 and CDR2 from the germline V gene are MNHNS and SASEGT. CDR3 length equals 15 residues. The DNA of the CDR3 is TGTGCCAGCAGTGAGAGGACTAGCGGGATCAATGAGCAGTTCTTC. It codes for CASSERTSGINEQFF.

This chain connects TRBV9 to TRBJ2-7; 9 nucleotides agree with TRBD1. The CDR3 has 15 amino acids. Per germline, CDR1 SGDLS and CDR2 YYNGEE. J was trimmed by 4 bases and V by 3 bases; bases with no gene match: 8. The CDR3 nucleotides are TGTGCCAGCAGCGCTGCCGGGACAGGGTCATACGAGCAGTACTTC. It is translated as CASSAAGTGSYEQYF.

Regarding this clone: One junction end does not reproduce the germline sequence, and a read error may be involved. The V and J genes are TRBV19 and TRBJ2-1; D is perhaps TRBD1 (7 bases). Germline loops: CDR1 LNHDA, CDR2 SQIVND (reference sequence). This CDR3 has 16 amino acids. The CDR3 DNA is TGTGCTAGTAGGGGCCCAGGGGGGCCGTCCTACAATGAGCAGTTCTTC. The encoded protein is CASRGPGGPSYNEQFF.

The V gene is TRBV5-1, the J gene TRBJ2-5, with 9 bases identical to TRBD1. This CDR3 has 14 residues. Germline CDR1 is SGHRS and CDR2 is YFSETQ. Germline trimming cut 3 bases from V and 5 bases from J; bases unmatched to any gene: 5. The chain's CDR3 is CASSSKTGGETQYF. The CDR3 coding sequence is TGCGCCAGCAGCTCCAAAACAGGGGGCGAGACCCAGTACTTC.

V is TRBV3-1 (or the pseudogene TRBV3-2) and J is TRBJ2-1; the match to TRBD2 covers 13 bases. CDR1 and CDR2 (germline): LGHDT, YNNKEL (reference sequence). The CDR3 contains 16 residues. The V and J ends lost 3 bases and 4 bases, in that order; junction bases with no gene match: 3. CDR3 bases: TGTGCCAGCAGCCAGGGACTAGCGGGAAGTTACAATGAGCAGTTCTTC. This codes for CASSQGLAGSYNEQFF.

The rearrangement uses TRBV5-6 and TRBJ2-3; D is perhaps TRBD2 (6 bases). There are 12 residues in the CDR3. V shed 4 bases and J shed 6 bases, with 9 bases lying between them. The germline V gene has CDR1 SGHDT and CDR2 YYEEEE. The CDR3 DNA is TGTGCCAGCAGCCCGGCGGGGGATACGCAGTATTTT. Translation gives CASSPAGDTQYF.

The rearrangement links TRBV6-5 to TRBJ1-5; no firm D call. Trimming left V 3 bases short and J 5 bases short, with 8 bases between. Germline V CDR1 and CDR2: MNHEY, SVGAGI. The CDR3 has 13 amino acids. CDR3 sequence reads: CASSYSPDQPQHF. CDR3 nucleotides: TGTGCCAGCAGTTATTCGCCGGATCAGCCCCAGCATTTT.

The genes are TRBV27 and TRBJ2-1, with 10 bases aligning to TRBD2. Germline CDR1 is MNHEY and CDR2 is SMNVEV (reference sequence). V trimming: 7 bases; J trimming: 8 bases; junction bases outside the gene matches: 14. This CDR3 has 16 residues. The CDR3: CASNFGASGSGDEQFF. The DNA for the CDR3 is TGTGCCAGCAACTTTGGGGCTAGCGGGAGCGGGGATGAGCAGTTCTTC.